A selection of T cell receptor beta chains follows, all from one sample in a study of T cells in localized non-small cell lung cancer. This table comes from immunoSEQ multiplex PCR, and its TCRdb copy is limited to in-frame clones, with some not included. Of around 3,700 clones listed, roughly a fifth are singletons. This material consisted of lung tumor tissue, taken before any cancer treatment. All receptors derive from a man aged 18 to 49 with stage II lung adenocarcinoma. CDR3s include the opening cysteine and the closing phenylalanine or tryptophan. Fields, in order: J gene, D gene, V gene, clone size, CDR3 protein, CDR3 DNA. D genes are given only for firm matches. Size is stated for part of the rows, as once, few or many counts, or as a class when the clone is expanded.

TRBJ2-7,-,TRBV28,few,CASSFPGDLYEQYF,TGTGCCAGCAGTTTCCCAGGGGACCTCTACGAGCAGTACTTC
TRBJ2-3,TRBD2,TRBV14,-,CASSKIAGEKDTQYF,TGTGCCAGCAGCAAAATAGCGGGGGAGAAAGATACGCAGTATTTT
TRBJ2-1,-,TRBV7-5,-,CASSFPDRGLYEQFF,TGTGCCAGCAGCTTCCCCGACCGTGGACTTTATGAGCAGTTCTTC
TRBJ2-7,-,TRBV29-1,-,CSVDAGKGEQYF,TGCAGCGTTGACGCAGGGAAGGGCGAGCAGTACTTC
TRBJ1-2,-,TRBV30,-,CAWSGGNYGYTF,TGTGCCTGGAGCGGGGGTAACTATGGCTACACCTTC
TRBJ1-1,TRBD1,TRBV9,-,CASSGEDRDAFF,TGTGCCAGCAGCGGTGAAGACAGGGATGCTTTCTTT
TRBJ1-1,TRBD1,TRBV28,few,CASKETGRARTEAFF,TGTGCCAGCAAGGAGACAGGGAGGGCCAGAACTGAAGCTTTCTTT
TRBJ1-4,-,TRBV14,-,CASSPWGSTNEKLFF,TGTGCCAGCAGCCCTTGGGGCAGCACTAATGAAAAACTGTTTTTT
TRBJ1-4,-,TRBV5-1,-,CASSLGTSSNEKLFF,TGCGCCAGCAGCTTGGGGACCTCCTCTAATGAAAAACTGTTTTTT
TRBJ1-2,TRBD1,TRBV28,-,CASSPPDRFNYGYTF,TGTGCCAGCAGTCCCCCGGACAGGTTCAACTATGGCTACACCTTC
TRBJ1-1,-,TRBV30,-,CAWSRQANTEAFF,TGTGCCTGGAGTAGGCAGGCGAACACTGAAGCTTTCTTT
TRBJ2-5,TRBD2,TRBV11-3,few,CASRSWTSGGQETQYF,TGTGCCAGCAGGTCTTGGACTAGCGGGGGGCAAGAGACCCAGTACTTC
TRBJ2-3,-,TRBV11-3,medium-sized,CASSFAGGPNTQYF,TGTGCCAGCAGCTTTGCCGGGGGGCCTAATACGCAGTATTTT
TRBJ2-2,-,TRBV11-3,medium-sized,CASSSLQPFTGELFF,TGTGCCAGCAGCTCTTTACAACCATTCACCGGGGAGCTGTTTTTT
TRBJ2-7,TRBD1,TRBV11-3,-,CASSLEIRGRTGNHEQYF,TGTGCCAGCAGCTTAGAGATTCGAGGGCGGACAGGGAACCACGAGCAGTACTTC
TRBJ1-6,TRBD1,TRBV11-3,few,CASSPWTGDYSPLHF,TGTGCCAGCAGCCCATGGACAGGGGATTATTCACCCCTCCACTTT
TRBJ1-2,-,TRBV14,-,CASSPRTYGYTF,TGTGCCAGCAGCCCCCGGACCTATGGCTACACCTTC
TRBJ1-3,TRBD1,TRBV11-3,few,CASSRTGGSGNTIYF,TGTGCCAGCAGCCGGACAGGGGGCTCTGGAAACACCATATATTTT
TRBJ1-5,-,TRBV6-8,-,CASSADDNQPQHF,TGTGCCAGCAGTGCTGACGACAATCAGCCCCAGCATTTT
TRBJ1-6,-,TRBV30,-,CAWRVGQGGSPLHF,TGTGCCTGGAGGGTAGGGCAGGGCGGTTCACCCCTCCACTTT
TRBJ1-6,-,TRBV6-8,-,CASSPRTGTLLFTLHF,TGTGCCAGCAGTCCCAGGACGGGGACCCTTTTATTTACCCTCCACTTT
TRBJ2-1,-,TRBV5-1,-,CASSSDWSSYNEQFF,TGCGCCAGCAGCTCCGACTGGAGCTCCTACAATGAGCAGTTCTTC
TRBJ1-5,TRBD1,TRBV30,-,CAWSVRSGFGRDRNQPQHF,TGTGCCTGGAGTGTACGATCAGGGTTTGGGCGGGACAGGAATCAGCCCCAGCATTTT
TRBJ2-3,-,TRBV9,-,CASSVGANPSTDTQYF,TGTGCCAGCAGCGTAGGGGCGAACCCTAGCACAGATACGCAGTATTTT
TRBJ2-7,-,TRBV11-3,medium-sized,CASSLGAGGHTYEQYF,TGTGCCAGCAGCTTAGGGGCCGGGGGGCATACCTACGAGCAGTACTTC
TRBJ2-7,TRBD2,TRBV6-8,few,CASTLLAGVPYEQYF,TGTGCCAGCACTCTACTAGCGGGGGTGCCCTACGAGCAGTACTTC
TRBJ2-3,-,TRBV6-8,medium-sized,CASSYSERGTDTQYF,TGTGCCAGCAGTTACTCGGAAAGAGGCACAGATACGCAGTATTTT
TRBJ1-1,-,TRBV29-1,-,CSVVSGNTEAFF,TGCAGCGTTGTTTCTGGGAACACTGAAGCTTTCTTT
TRBJ1-6,-,TRBV18,-,CASSPSLPGYGNSPLHF,TGTGCCAGCTCACCATCCCTGCCGGGCTACGGTAATTCACCCCTCCACTTT
TRBJ1-4,TRBD1,TRBV11-3,few,CASSPGQGATNEKLFF,TGTGCCAGCAGCCCAGGACAGGGCGCAACTAATGAAAAACTGTTTTTT
TRBJ2-1,-,TRBV5-1,-,CASSLEWEINEQFF,TGCGCCAGCAGCTTGGAATGGGAGATTAATGAGCAGTTCTTC
TRBJ1-1,-,TRBV23-1,few,CARSGAGGTEAFF,TGCGCCAGAAGCGGGGCGGGGGGCACTGAAGCTTTCTTT
TRBJ1-4,TRBD1,TRBV9,few,CASREDRVGATNEKLFF,TGTGCCAGCAGGGAGGACAGGGTGGGTGCAACTAATGAAAAACTGTTTTTT
TRBJ1-5,-,TRBV7-5,-,CASSPFDRSNQPQHF,TGTGCCAGCAGCCCTTTTGACCGGAGCAATCAGCCCCAGCATTTT
TRBJ1-1,-,TRBV7-1,few,CASSSQGTTEAFF,TGTGCCAGCAGCAGCCAGGGGACCACTGAAGCTTTCTTT
TRBJ2-1,-,TRBV11-3,-,CASSQSPDSYNEQFF,TGTGCCAGCAGCCAGTCCCCGGACAGTTACAATGAGCAGTTCTTC
TRBJ1-3,-,TRBV11-3,medium-sized,CASSLEHTSVSGNTIYF,TGTGCCAGCAGCTTAGAGCACACCTCAGTCTCTGGAAACACCATATATTTT
TRBJ1-1,-,TRBV6-8,-,CASRLAGITEAFF,TGTGCCAGCCGTCTGGCAGGGATCACTGAAGCTTTCTTT
TRBJ2-3,-,TRBV9,few,CASSPKAGTTDTQYF,TGTGCCAGCAGCCCAAAAGCCGGGACCACAGATACGCAGTATTTT
TRBJ2-1,-,TRBV9,-,CASSVGSGYNEQFF,TGTGCCAGCAGCGTAGGGAGCGGCTACAATGAGCAGTTCTTC
TRBJ2-7,-,TRBV12-5,-,CASGLVRGAGVIEQYF,TGTGCTAGTGGTTTGGTACGGGGGGCCGGAGTGATCGAGCAGTACTTC
TRBJ2-7,-,TRBV6-8,-,CASKPGVAYEQYF,TGTGCCAGCAAACCGGGGGTGGCCTACGAGCAGTACTTC
TRBJ2-5,TRBD1,TRBV14,-,CASSQDKDRGQETQYF,TGTGCCAGCAGCCAAGATAAAGACAGGGGCCAAGAGACCCAGTACTTC
TRBJ2-2,TRBD1,TRBV11-3,few,CASSGQGGAGELFF,TGTGCCAGCAGCGGACAGGGGGGAGCCGGGGAGCTGTTTTTT
TRBJ2-7,-,TRBV7-1,few,CASSLGGIYEQYF,TGTGCCAGCAGCTTAGGAGGCATCTACGAGCAGTACTTC
TRBJ1-5,-,TRBV18,large,CASSSPGTSSNQPQHF,TGTGCCAGCTCGTCCCCGGGAACCTCTAGCAATCAGCCCCAGCATTTT
TRBJ2-5,TRBD2,TRBV6-8,few,CATMSGVYQETQYF,TGTGCCACGATGAGCGGGGTGTACCAAGAGACCCAGTACTTC
TRBJ2-1,-,TRBV11-3,few,CASSLRRGTYNEQFF,TGTGCCAGCAGCTTAAGGCGGGGAACCTACAATGAGCAGTTCTTC
TRBJ2-7,TRBD1,TRBV6-8,few,CASSYRDRGLEQYF,TGTGCCAGCAGTTACCGGGACAGGGGCCTCGAGCAGTACTTC
TRBJ1-6,-,TRBV19,-,CASSIGDSPLHF,TGTGCCAGTAGTATCGGGGATTCACCCCTCCACTTT
TRBJ1-1,-,TRBV13,medium-sized,CASSLVEAQPNTEAFF,TGTGCCAGCAGCTTAGTAGAGGCACAACCGAACACTGAAGCTTTCTTT
TRBJ1-5,-,TRBV18,once,CASSPPGQNSNQPQHF,TGTGCCAGCTCACCACCCGGACAGAATAGCAATCAGCCCCAGCATTTT
TRBJ1-3,-,TRBV11-3,few,CASSLGGGGGNTIYF,TGTGCCAGCAGCTTAGGGGGGGGCGGTGGAAACACCATATATTTT
TRBJ2-1,TRBD2,TRBV11-3,few,CASRPPLAGGFNEQFF,TGTGCCAGCAGGCCCCCACTAGCGGGGGGGTTTAATGAGCAGTTCTTC
TRBJ2-5,-,TRBV7-2,few,CASSWGGTVTQYF,TGTGCCAGCAGCTGGGGGGGGACAGTGACCCAGTACTTC
TRBJ2-7,-,TRBV11-3,few,CASSLGGSFYEQYF,TGTGCCAGCAGCTTGGGTGGCAGTTTCTACGAGCAGTACTTC
TRBJ2-2,TRBD1,TRBV11-3,-,CASSPRTGGSNTGELFF,TGTGCCAGCAGCCCCAGAACAGGGGGCTCGAACACCGGGGAGCTGTTTTTT
TRBJ2-2,TRBD1,TRBV9,-,CASSVGGGAGGELFF,TGTGCCAGCAGCGTAGGAGGGGGCGCCGGCGGGGAGCTGTTTTTT
TRBJ1-2,TRBD1,TRBV6-8,-,CASSYQGQGDYTF,TGTGCCAGCAGTTACCAGGGACAGGGTGACTACACCTTC
TRBJ2-5,TRBD2,TRBV11-1,-,CASSSGTSGGTQYF,TGTGCCAGCAGCTCCGGGACTAGCGGGGGGACCCAGTACTTC